A selection of T cell receptor beta chains follows, all from one sample in a study of high-grade serous ovarian cancer treatment subgroups. TCRdb keeps only in-frame clones here, not all; method: immunoSEQ multiplex PCR. The repertoire holds roughly 1,900 clones, with around four fifths as singletons. Source material: tumor tissue. The receptors were sampled from a human donor with high-grade serous ovarian cancer. The CDR3 runs from the conserved cysteine through the conserved F or W. A D gene is named only where the DNA matches it firmly. Clone size is stated in some rows and not others, as once, few, many or a class when expanded.

abundance: .
d_gene: .
j_gene: TRBJ1-1
v_gene: TRBV14
CDR3nt: TGTGCCAGCAGCGGCAACATGAACACTGAAGCTTTCTTT
CDR3aa: CASSGNMNTEAFF

abundance: few
d_gene: .
j_gene: TRBJ1-1
v_gene: TRBV7-2
CDR3nt: TGTGCCAGCAGCTTAGTCGGGCAAGGTGAAGCTTTCTTT
CDR3aa: CASSLVGQGEAFF

abundance: .
d_gene: .
j_gene: TRBJ1-3
v_gene: TRBV6-5
CDR3nt: TGTGCCAGCAGTTACCAGAGGGGGGGAAACACCATATATTTT
CDR3aa: CASSYQRGGNTIYF

abundance: once
d_gene: .
j_gene: TRBJ2-2
v_gene: TRBV9
CDR3nt: TGTGCCAGCAGCGTAGTAGACAGTCGGGGCGGGGAGCTGTTTTTT
CDR3aa: CASSVVDSRGGELFF

abundance: .
d_gene: .
j_gene: TRBJ1-3
v_gene: TRBV28
CDR3nt: TGTGCCAGCAGTTCGCCAGGGGTCTCTGGAAACACCATATATTTT
CDR3aa: CASSSPGVSGNTIYF

abundance: .
d_gene: TRBD1
j_gene: TRBJ1-2
v_gene: TRBV5-8
CDR3nt: TGTGCCAGCAGCCCCCCTGCATGGACAGGGGATTACTATGGCTACACCTTC
CDR3aa: CASSPPAWTGDYYGYTF

abundance: .
d_gene: TRBD1
j_gene: TRBJ2-6
v_gene: TRBV5-1
CDR3nt: TGCGCCAGCAGCTTGGGAGGGACAGCCTCTGGGGCCAACGTCCTGACTTTC
CDR3aa: CASSLGGTASGANVLTF

abundance: .
d_gene: TRBD1
j_gene: TRBJ2-4
v_gene: TRBV6-5
CDR3nt: TGTGCCAGCAGCCCGGACAGGAACATTCAGTACTTC
CDR3aa: CASSPDRNIQYF

abundance: .
d_gene: TRBD1
j_gene: TRBJ2-2
v_gene: TRBV18
CDR3nt: TGTGCCAGCTCACCATTTGCCGGGACAGGGGGCACCGGGGAGCTGTTTTTT
CDR3aa: CASSPFAGTGGTGELFF

abundance: .
d_gene: TRBD2
j_gene: TRBJ2-7
v_gene: TRBV10-3
CDR3nt: TGTGCCATCAAGGCGGGCGGGAGGGCCTCCTACGAGCAGTACTTC
CDR3aa: CAIKAGGRASYEQYF

abundance: .
d_gene: .
j_gene: TRBJ1-6
v_gene: TRBV9
CDR3nt: TGTGCCAGCAGCGGTGACGGGGTCTATAATTCACCCCTCCACTTT
CDR3aa: CASSGDGVYNSPLHF

abundance: .
d_gene: .
j_gene: TRBJ1-4
v_gene: TRBV5-1
CDR3nt: TGCGCCAGCAGGGACAGTCCCAATGAAAAACTGTTTTTT
CDR3aa: CASRDSPNEKLFF